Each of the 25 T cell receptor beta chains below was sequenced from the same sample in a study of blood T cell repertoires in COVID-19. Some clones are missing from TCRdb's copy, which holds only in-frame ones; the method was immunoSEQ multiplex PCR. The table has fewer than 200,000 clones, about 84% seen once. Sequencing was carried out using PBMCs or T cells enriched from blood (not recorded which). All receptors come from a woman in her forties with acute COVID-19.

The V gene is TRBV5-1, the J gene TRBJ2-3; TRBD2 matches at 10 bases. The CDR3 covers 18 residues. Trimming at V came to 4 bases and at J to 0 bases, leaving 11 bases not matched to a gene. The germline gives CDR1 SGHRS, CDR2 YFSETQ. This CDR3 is CASSLRPTLAGSTDTQYF. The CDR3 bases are TGCGCCAGCAGCCTCAGACCCACACTAGCGGGAAGCACAGATACGCAGTATTTT. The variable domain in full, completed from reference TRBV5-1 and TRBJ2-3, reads KAGVTQTPRYLIKTRGQQVTLSCSPISGHRSVSWYQQTPGQGLQFLFEYFSETQRNKGNFPGRFSGRQFSNSRSEMNVSTLELGDSALYLCASSLRPTLAGSTDTQYFGPGTRLTVL.

CDR3 in amino acids: CASSPIAGSGDEQFF. The CDR3, as DNA: TGTGCCAGCTCACCCATAGCGGGATCCGGCGATGAGCAGTTCTTC. This chain joins TRBV18 and TRBJ2-1, with 8 bases aligning to TRBD2. V lost 3 bases to trimming and J lost 8 bases; unmatched junction nucleotides: 9. The germline V gene has CDR1 KGHSH and CDR2 LQKENI. This CDR3 comprises 15 residues.

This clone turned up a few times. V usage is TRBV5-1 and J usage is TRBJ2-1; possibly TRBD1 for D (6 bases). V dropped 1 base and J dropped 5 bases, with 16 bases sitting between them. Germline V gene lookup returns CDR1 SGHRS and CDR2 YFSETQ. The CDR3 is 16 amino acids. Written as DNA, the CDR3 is TGCGCCAGCAGCTTGCATGGTGGGCAGGGGAACAATGAGCAGTTCTTC. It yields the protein CASSLHGGQGNNEQFF.

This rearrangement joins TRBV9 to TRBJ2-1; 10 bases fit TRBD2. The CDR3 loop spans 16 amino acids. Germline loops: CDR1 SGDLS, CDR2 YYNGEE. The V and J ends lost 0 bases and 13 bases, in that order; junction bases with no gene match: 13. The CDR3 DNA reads TGTGCCAGCAGCGTAGTAACTAGCGGGGATCTTGGGGGTCAGTTCTTC. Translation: CASSVVTSGDLGGQFF. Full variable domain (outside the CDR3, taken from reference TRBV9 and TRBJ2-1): DSGVTQTPKHLITATGQRVTLRCSPRSGDLSVYWYQQSLDQGLQFLIQYYNGEERAKGNILERFSAQQFPDLHSELNLSSLELGDSALYFCASSVVTSGDLGGQFFGPGTRLTVL.

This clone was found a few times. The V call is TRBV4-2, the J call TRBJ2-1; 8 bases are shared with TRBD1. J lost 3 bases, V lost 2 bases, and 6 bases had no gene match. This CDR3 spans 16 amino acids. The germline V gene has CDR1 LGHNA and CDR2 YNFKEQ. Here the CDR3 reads CASSQKGQVDYNEQFF. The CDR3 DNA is TGTGCCAGCAGCCAAAAGGGACAGGTCGACTACAATGAGCAGTTCTTC.

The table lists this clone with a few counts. The CDR3 DNA is TGTGCCAGCAATAGGGGCGCAGGACACACCGGGGAGCTGTTTTTT. As protein: CASNRGAGHTGELFF. This sequence joins TRBV6-5 and TRBJ2-2; the D gene is possibly TRBD1 (5 bases). CDR1 is MNHEY and CDR2 is SVGAGI in the germline V gene. Trimming removed 7 bases from V and 3 bases from J, with 15 bases in between. The CDR3 loop spans 15 amino acids.

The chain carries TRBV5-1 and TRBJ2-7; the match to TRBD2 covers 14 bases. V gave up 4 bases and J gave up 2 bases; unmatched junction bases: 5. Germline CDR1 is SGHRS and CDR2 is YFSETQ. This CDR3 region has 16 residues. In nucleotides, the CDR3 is TGCGCCAGCAGCAGAGGGGGACTAGCGGGAGCCTACGAGCAGTACTTC. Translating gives CASSRGGLAGAYEQYF.

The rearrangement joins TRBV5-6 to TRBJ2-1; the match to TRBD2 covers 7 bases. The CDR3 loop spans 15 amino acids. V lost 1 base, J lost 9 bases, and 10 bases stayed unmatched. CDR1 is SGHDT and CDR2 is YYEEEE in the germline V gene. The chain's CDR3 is CASSLLGRERSEQFF. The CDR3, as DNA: TGTGCCAGCAGCTTGTTGGGGCGGGAGAGGAGTGAGCAGTTCTTC.

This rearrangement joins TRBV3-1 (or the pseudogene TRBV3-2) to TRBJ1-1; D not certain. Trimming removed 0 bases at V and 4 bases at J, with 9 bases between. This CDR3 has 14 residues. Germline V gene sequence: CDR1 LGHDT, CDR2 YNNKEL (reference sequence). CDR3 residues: CASSQDLGATEAFF. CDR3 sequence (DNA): TGTGCCAGCAGCCAAGATCTGGGAGCCACTGAAGCTTTCTTT.

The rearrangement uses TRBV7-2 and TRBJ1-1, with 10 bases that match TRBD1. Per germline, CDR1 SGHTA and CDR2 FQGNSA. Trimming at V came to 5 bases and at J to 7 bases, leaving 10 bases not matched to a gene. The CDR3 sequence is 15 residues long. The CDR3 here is CASSPRDRGLREAFF. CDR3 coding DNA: TGTGCCAGCAGCCCCCGGGACAGGGGCTTACGTGAAGCTTTCTTT.

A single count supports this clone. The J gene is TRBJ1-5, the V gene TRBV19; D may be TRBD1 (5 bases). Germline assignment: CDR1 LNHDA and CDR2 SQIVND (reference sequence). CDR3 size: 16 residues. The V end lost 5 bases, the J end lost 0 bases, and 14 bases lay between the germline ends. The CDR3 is CASSGGRRYSNQPQHF. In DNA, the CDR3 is TGTGCCAGTAGTGGGGGGAGGAGGTATAGCAATCAGCCCCAGCATTTT.

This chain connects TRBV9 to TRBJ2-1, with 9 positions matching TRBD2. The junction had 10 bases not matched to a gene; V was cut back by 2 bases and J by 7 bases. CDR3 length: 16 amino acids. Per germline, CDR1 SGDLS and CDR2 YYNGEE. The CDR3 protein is CASSVRLAGNLNEQFF. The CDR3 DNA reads TGTGCCAGCAGCGTCAGGCTAGCGGGAAATTTGAATGAGCAGTTCTTC.

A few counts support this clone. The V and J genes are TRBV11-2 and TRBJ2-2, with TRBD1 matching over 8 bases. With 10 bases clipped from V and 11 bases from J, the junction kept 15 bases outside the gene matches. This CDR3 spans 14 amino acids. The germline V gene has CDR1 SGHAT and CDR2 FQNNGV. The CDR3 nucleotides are TGTGCCACTCCGGGACAGGTGCCTGAGGGAGAGCTGTTTTTT. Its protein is CATPGQVPEGELFF. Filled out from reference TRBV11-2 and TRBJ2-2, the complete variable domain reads EAGVAQSPRYKIIEKRQSVAFWCNPISGHATLYWYQQILGQGPKLLIQFQNNGVVDDSQLPKDRFSAERLKGVDSTLKIQPAKLEDSAVYLCATPGQVPEGELFFGEGSRLTVL.

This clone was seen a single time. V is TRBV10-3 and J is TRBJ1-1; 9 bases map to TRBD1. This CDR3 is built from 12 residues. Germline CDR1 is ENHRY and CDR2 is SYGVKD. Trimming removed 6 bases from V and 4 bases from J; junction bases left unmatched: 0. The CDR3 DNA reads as TGTGCCATCAGGGACAGGGGCACTGAAGCTTTCTTT. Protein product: CAIRDRGTEAFF.

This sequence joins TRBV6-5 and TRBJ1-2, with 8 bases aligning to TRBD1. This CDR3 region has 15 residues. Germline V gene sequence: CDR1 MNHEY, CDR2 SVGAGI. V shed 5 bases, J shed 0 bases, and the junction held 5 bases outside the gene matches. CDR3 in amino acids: CASSRNRGANYGYTF. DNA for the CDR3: TGTGCCAGCAGTAGGAACAGGGGGGCTAACTATGGCTACACCTTC.

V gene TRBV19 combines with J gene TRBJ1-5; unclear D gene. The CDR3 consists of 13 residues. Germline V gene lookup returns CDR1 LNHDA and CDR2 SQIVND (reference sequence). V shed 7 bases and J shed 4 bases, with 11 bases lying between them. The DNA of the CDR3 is TGTGCCAGTAAACCCGCGGGGAATCAGCCCCAGCATTTT. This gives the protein CASKPAGNQPQHF. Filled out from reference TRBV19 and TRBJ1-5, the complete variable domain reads DGGITQSPKYLFRKEGQNVTLSCEQNLNHDAMYWYRQDPGQGLRLIYYSQIVNDFQKGDIAEGYSVSREKKESFPLTVTSAQKNPTAFYLCASKPAGNQPQHFGDGTRLSIL.

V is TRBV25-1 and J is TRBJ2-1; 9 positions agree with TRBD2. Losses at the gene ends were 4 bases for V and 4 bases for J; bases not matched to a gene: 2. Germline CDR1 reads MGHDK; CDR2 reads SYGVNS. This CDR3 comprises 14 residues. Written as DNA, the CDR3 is TGTGCCAGCAGTGGGCTAGCGGGATACAATGAGCAGTTCTTC. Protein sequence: CASSGLAGYNEQFF.

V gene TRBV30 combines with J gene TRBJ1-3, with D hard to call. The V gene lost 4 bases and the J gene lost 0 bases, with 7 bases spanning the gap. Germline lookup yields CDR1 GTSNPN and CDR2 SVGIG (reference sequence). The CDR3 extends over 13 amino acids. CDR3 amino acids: CAWKLISGNTIYF. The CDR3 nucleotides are TGTGCCTGGAAACTGATCTCTGGAAACACCATATATTTT.

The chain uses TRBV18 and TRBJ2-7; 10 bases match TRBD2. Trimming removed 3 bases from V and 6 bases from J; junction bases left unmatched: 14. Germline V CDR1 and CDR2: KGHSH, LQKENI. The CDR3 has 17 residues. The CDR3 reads CASSPHRSASGSSEQYV. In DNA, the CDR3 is TGTGCCAGCTCACCCCACCGGTCGGCTAGCGGGAGTTCCGAGCAGTACGTC.

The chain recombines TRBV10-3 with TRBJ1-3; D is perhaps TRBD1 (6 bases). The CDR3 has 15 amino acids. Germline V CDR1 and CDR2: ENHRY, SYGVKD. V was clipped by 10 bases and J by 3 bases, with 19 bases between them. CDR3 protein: CATGVNSVGGNTIYF. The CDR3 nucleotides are TGTGCCACAGGGGTCAATTCGGTGGGTGGAAACACCATATATTTT.

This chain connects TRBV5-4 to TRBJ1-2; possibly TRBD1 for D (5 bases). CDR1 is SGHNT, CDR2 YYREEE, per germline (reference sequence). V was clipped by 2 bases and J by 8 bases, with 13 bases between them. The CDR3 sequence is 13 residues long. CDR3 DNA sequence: TGTGCCAGCAGCTTCAATAGGGGATACGGCTACACCTTC. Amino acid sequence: CASSFNRGYGYTF.

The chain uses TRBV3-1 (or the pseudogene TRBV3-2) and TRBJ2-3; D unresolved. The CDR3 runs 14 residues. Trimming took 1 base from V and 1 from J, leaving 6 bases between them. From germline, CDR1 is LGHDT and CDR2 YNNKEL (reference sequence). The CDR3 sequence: CASSQVIGTDTQYF. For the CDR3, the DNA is TGTGCCAGCAGCCAAGTAATTGGCACAGATACGCAGTATTTT.

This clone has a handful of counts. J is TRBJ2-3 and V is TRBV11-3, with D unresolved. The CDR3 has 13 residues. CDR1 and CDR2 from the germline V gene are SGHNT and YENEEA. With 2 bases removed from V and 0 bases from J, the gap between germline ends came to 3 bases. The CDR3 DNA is TGTGCCAGCAGCTTACTAAGCACAGATACGCAGTATTTT. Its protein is CASSLLSTDTQYF.

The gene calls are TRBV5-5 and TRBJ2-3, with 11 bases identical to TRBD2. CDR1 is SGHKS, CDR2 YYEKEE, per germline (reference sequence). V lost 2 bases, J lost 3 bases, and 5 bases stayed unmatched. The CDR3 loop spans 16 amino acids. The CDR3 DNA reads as TGTGCCAGCAGCTTAACCGGGACTAGCGGAACAGATACGCAGTATTTT. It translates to CASSLTGTSGTDTQYF.

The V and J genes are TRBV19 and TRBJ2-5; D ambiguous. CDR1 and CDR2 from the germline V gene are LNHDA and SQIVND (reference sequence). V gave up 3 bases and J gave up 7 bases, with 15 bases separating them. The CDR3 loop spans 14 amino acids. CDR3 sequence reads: CASSMAPAAATQYF. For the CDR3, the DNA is TGTGCCAGTAGTATGGCACCCGCCGCGGCGACCCAGTACTTC.